The entry that follows covers one T cell receptor (beta chain) sequence. Antigen unknown. The record originates from a study of T cells in Graves' hyperthyroidism and ophthalmopathy. Study details: Specimen type is peripheral blood, collected at initial diagnosis prior to any treatment.

Authors of the study amplified TCR beta CDR3 regions from RNA transcripts. Primed by the HTBI set, a first-round RT-PCR was run on the TCR CDR3. TCRdb ran MiXCR on the multiplex PCR reads and lists one entry per CDR3 protein. The sample includes approximately 400,000 distinct CDR3 sequences, 14% of them seen just once. General study results and limits: Model-based prediction identified ophthalmopathy a median about 6 months prior to its onset.

CDR1 and CDR2 (germline): SGHRS, YFSETQ. Trimming cost V 0 bases and J 6 bases; bases outside gene matches: 8. This CDR3 is 16 amino acids long. The sample consisted of blood. The chain recombines TRBV5-1 with TRBJ2-1; 8 bases agree with TRBD2. The source is an older woman with Graves' hyperthyroidism. Written as DNA, the CDR3 is TGCGCCAGCAGCTTGGCGGTAGCGGGATACGGCAATGAGCAGTTCTTC. Amino acids: CASSLAVAGYGNEQFF.